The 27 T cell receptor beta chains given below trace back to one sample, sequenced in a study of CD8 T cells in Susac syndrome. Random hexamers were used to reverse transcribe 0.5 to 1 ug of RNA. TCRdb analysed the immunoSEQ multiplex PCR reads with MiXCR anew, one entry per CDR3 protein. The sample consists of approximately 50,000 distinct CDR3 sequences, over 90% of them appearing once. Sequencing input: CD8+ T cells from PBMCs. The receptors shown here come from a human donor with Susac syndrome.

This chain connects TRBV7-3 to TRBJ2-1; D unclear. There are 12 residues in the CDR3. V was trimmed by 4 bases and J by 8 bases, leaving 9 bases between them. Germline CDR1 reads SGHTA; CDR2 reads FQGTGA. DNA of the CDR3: TGTGCCAGCAGCTATGATGGGTATGAGCAGTTCTTC. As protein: CASSYDGYEQFF.

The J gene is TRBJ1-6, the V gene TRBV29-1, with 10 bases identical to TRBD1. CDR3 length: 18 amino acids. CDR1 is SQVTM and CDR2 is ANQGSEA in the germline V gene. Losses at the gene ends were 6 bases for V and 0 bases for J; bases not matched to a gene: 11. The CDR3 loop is CSVPTGGPLSSYNSPLHF. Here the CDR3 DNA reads TGCAGCGTGCCGACAGGGGGCCCGCTGAGCTCCTATAATTCACCCCTCCACTTT.

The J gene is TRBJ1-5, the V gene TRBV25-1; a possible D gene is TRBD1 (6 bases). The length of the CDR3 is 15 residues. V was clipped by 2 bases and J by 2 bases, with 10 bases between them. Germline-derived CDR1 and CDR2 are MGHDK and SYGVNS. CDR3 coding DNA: TGTGCCAGCAGTGAACGGGGGGCGGGCAATCAGCCCCAGCATTTT. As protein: CASSERGAGNQPQHF.

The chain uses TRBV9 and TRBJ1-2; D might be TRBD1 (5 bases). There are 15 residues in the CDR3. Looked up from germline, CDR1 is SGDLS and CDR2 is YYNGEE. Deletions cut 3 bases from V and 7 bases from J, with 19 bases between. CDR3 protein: CASSASSTAGGGYTF. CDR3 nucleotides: TGTGCCAGCAGCGCCTCCTCGACGGCCGGGGGTGGCTACACCTTC.

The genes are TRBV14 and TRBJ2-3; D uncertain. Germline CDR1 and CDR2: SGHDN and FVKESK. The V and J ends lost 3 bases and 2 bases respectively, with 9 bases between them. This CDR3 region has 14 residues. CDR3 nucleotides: TGTGCCAGCAGCCAGGCCGGGTCCACAGATACGCAGTATTTT. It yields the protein CASSQAGSTDTQYF. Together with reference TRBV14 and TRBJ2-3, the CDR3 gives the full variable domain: EAGVTQFPSHSVIEKGQTVTLRCDPISGHDNLYWYRRVMGKEIKFLLHFVKESKQDESGMPNNRFLAERTGGTYSTLKVQPAELEDSGVYFCASSQAGSTDTQYFGPGTRLTVL.

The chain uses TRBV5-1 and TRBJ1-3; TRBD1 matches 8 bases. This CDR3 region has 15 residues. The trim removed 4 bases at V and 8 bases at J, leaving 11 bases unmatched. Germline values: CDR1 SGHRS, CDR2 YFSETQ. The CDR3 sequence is CASSATGTGPDTIYF. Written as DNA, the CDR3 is TGCGCCAGCAGCGCGACCGGGACAGGACCTGACACCATATATTTT.

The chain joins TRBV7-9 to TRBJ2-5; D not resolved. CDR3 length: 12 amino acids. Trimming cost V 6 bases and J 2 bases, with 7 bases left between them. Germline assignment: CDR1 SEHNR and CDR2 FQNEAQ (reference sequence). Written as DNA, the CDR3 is TGTGCCAGCAGTTCCCATCAAGAGACCCAGTACTTC. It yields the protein CASSSHQETQYF. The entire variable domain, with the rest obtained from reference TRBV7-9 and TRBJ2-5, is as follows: DTGVSQNPRHKITKRGQNVTFRCDPISEHNRLYWYRQTLGQGPEFLTYFQNEAQLEKSRLLSDRFSAERPKGSFSTLEIQRTEQGDSAMYLCASSSHQETQYFGPGTRLLVL.

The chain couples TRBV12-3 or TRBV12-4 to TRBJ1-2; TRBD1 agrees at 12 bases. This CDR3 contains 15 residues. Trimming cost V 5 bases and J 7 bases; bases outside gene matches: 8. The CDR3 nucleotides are TGTGCCAGCAGTGCCGGGACAGGGGGCGTCGGTGGCTACACCTTC. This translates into CASSAGTGGVGGYTF.

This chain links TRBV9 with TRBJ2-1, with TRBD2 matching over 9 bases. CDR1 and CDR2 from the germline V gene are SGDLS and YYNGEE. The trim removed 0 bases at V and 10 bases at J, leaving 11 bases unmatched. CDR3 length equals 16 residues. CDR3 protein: CASSVVWAGGLREQFF. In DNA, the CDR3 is TGTGCCAGCAGCGTAGTATGGGCGGGGGGGCTACGGGAGCAGTTCTTC. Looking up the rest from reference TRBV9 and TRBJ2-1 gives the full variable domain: DSGVTQTPKHLITATGQRVTLRCSPRSGDLSVYWYQQSLDQGLQFLIQYYNGEERAKGNILERFSAQQFPDLHSELNLSSLELGDSALYFCASSVVWAGGLREQFFGPGTRLTVL.

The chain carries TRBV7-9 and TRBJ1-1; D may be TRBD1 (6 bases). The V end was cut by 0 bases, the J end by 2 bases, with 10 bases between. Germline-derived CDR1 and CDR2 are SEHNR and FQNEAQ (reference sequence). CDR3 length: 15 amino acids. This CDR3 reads CASSLAQGLNTEAFF. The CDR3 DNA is TGTGCCAGCAGCTTAGCCCAGGGGCTTAACACTGAAGCTTTCTTT.

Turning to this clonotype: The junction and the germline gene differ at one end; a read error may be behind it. The CDR3 sequence: CSVFTGQAYYVYTF. CDR3 sequence (DNA): TGCAGCGTCTTTACAGGACAGGCGTACTATGTCTACACCTTC. The chain couples TRBV29-1 to TRBJ1-2, with TRBD1 identical over 7 bases. Germline CDR1 and CDR2: SQVTM and ANQGSEA. There are 14 residues in the CDR3.

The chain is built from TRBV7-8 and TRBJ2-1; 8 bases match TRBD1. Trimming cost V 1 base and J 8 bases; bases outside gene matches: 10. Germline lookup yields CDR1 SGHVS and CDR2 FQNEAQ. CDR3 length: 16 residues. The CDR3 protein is CASSLVGTGVEYEQFF. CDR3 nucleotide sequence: TGTGCCAGCAGCTTAGTTGGGACAGGTGTGGAATATGAGCAGTTCTTC.

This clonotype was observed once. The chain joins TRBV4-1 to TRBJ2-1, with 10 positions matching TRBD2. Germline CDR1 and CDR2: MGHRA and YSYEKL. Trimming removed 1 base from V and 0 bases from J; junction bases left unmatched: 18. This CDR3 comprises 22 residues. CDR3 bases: TGCGCCAGCAGCCAAGGGTCGTCGTCTAGCGGGGGCCATACGAGCTCCTACAATGAGCAGTTCTTC. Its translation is CASSQGSSSSGGHTSSYNEQFF.

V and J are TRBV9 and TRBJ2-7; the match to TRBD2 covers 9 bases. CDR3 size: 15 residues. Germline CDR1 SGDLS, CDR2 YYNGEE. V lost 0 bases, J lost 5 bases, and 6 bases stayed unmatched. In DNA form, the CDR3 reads TGTGCCAGCAGCGTAGCTGGGGTAGCGGGGGACGAGCAGTACTTC. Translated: CASSVAGVAGDEQYF.

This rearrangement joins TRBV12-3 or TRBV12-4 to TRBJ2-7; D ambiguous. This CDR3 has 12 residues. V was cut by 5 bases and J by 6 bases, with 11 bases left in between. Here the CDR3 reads CASSLTPGEQYF. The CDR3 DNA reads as TGTGCCAGCAGTCTAACCCCAGGCGAGCAGTACTTC.

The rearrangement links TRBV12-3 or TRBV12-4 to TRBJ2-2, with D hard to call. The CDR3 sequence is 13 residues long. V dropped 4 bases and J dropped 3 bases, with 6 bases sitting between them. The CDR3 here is CASSYQDTGELFF. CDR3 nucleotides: TGTGCCAGCAGTTATCAAGACACCGGGGAGCTGTTTTTT.

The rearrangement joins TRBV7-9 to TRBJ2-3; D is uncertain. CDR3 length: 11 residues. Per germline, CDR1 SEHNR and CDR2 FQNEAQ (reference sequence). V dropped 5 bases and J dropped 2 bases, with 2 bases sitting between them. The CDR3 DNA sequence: TGTGCCAGCAGCCACACAGATACGCAGTATTTT. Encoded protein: CASSHTDTQYF.

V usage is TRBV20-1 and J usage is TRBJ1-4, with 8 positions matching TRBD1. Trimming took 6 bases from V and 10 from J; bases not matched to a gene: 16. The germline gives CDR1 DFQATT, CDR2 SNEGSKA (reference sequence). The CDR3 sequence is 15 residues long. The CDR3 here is CSATGTGTAAGKLFF. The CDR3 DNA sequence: TGCAGTGCAACCGGGACAGGCACCGCGGCTGGAAAACTGTTTTTT.

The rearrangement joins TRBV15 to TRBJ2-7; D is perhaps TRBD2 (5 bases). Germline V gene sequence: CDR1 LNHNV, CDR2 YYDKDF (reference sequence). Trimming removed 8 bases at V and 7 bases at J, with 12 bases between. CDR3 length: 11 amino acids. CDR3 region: CATLNSGEQYF. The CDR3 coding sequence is TGTGCCACCCTGAACAGCGGTGAGCAGTACTTC.

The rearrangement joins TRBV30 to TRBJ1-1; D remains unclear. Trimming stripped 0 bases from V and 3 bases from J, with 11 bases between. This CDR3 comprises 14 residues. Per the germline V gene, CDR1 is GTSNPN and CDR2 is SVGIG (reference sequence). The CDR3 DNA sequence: TGTGCCTGGAGTGTATCGGCCGGGGACACTGAAGCTTTCTTT. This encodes CAWSVSAGDTEAFF. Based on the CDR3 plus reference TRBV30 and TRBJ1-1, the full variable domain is SQTIHQWPATLVQPVGSPLSLECTVEGTSNPNLYWYRQAAGRGLQLLFYSVGIGQISSEVPQNLSASRPQDRQFILSSKKLLLSDSGFYLCAWSVSAGDTEAFFGQGTRLTVV.

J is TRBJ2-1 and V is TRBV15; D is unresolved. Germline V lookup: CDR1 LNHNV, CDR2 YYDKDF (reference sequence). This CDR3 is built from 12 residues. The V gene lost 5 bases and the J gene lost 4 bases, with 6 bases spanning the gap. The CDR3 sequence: CATSPRYNEQFF. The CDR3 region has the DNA TGTGCCACCAGCCCACGGTACAATGAGCAGTTCTTC.

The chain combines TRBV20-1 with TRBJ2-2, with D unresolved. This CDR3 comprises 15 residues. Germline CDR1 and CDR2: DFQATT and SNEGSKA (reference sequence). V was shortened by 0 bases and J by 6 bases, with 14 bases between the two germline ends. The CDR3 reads CSARDLGFGSGELFF. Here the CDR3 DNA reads TGCAGTGCTAGAGATCTGGGGTTTGGGTCCGGGGAGCTGTTTTTT.

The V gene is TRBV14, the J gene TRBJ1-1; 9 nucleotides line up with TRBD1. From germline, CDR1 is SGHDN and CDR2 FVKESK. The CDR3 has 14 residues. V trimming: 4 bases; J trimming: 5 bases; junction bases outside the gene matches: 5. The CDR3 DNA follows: TGTGCCAGCAGCCCGGGACAGGGTAGAACTGAAGCTTTCTTT. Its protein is CASSPGQGRTEAFF.

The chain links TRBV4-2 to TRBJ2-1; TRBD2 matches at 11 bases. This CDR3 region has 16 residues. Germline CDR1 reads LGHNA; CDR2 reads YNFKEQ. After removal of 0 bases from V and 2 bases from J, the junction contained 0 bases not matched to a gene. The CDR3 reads CASSQDSGGAYNEQFF. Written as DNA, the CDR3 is TGTGCCAGCAGCCAAGATAGCGGGGGGGCCTACAATGAGCAGTTCTTC.

In DNA, the CDR3 is TGTGCCACCGGACAGGGGGGTTACAATGAGCAGTTCTTC. This encodes CATGQGGYNEQFF. V gene TRBV24-1 combines with J gene TRBJ2-1; 10 positions agree with TRBD1. After removal of 9 bases from V and 4 bases from J, the junction contained 2 bases not matched to a gene. CDR1 KGHDR and CDR2 SFDVKD come from the germline V gene. The CDR3 runs 13 residues.

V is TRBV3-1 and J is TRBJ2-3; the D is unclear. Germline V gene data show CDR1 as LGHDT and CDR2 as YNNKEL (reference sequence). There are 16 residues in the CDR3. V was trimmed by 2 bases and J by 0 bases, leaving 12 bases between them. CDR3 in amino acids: CASSQSTISSTDTQYF. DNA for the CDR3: TGTGCCAGCAGCCAATCGACAATCTCTAGCACAGATACGCAGTATTTT.

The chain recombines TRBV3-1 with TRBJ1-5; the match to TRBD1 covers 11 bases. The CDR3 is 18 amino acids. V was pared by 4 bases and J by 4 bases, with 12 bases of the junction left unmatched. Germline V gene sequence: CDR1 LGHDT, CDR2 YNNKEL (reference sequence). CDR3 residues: CASSPPGTGGRQNQPQHF. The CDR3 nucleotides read TGTGCCAGCAGCCCCCCCGGGACAGGGGGAAGGCAAAATCAGCCCCAGCATTTT.